The rows below give T cell receptor beta chains drawn from one sample of a study of regulatory T cells in long-lasting Graves disease. From the multiplex PCR reads, TCRdb called clonotypes with MiXCR, one entry per CDR3 protein. The sample has 550,000 to 700,000 distinct CDR3 sequences, roughly 16% seen once. These same records also appear under a second study, on T cells in Graves' hyperthyroidism and ophthalmopathy.

The source was peripheral blood mononuclear cells (PBMCs), collected at new diagnosis, from a patient treated with antithyroid drugs. These receptors were obtained from a man younger than 35 with Graves disease. Both conserved end residues are part of each CDR3. The order of the fields is V gene, J gene, CDR3 protein.

TRBV19,TRBJ1-1,CASSQLYTGGVTEAFF
TRBV27,TRBJ2-1,CATRAGTAYNEQFF
TRBV30,TRBJ2-7,CAWISGDVYEQYF
TRBV12-5,TRBJ2-7,CASGLTGSAYEQYF
TRBV27,TRBJ2-3,CASSFLAVGTDTQYF
TRBV4-1,TRBJ2-1,CASRMTGQDINEQFF
TRBV10-2,TRBJ1-4,CASSPAGAEEKLFF
TRBV10-2,TRBJ1-5,CASSEVGTDDANQPQHF
TRBV27,TRBJ2-1,CASRRQGGNEQFF
TRBV2,TRBJ1-6,CASIGQTNSPLHF
TRBV12-5,TRBJ2-7,CASGLVRYEQYF
TRBV6-2/TRBV6-3,TRBJ2-7,CASSYSGLAGGHF
TRBV19,TRBJ2-7,CASRWGYEQYF
TRBV6-2/TRBV6-3,TRBJ2-7,CASNPGLDYEQYF
TRBV3-1,TRBJ2-2,CASSPNGSGTGELFF
TRBV7-9,TRBJ1-1,CASSQGQGDGNTEAFF
TRBV20-1,TRBJ2-7,CSASGTGRPEQYF
TRBV27,TRBJ2-7,CASGQAEHPLAGGWHEQYF
TRBV19,TRBJ2-1,CASSSGFSYNEQFF
TRBV11-2,TRBJ1-5,CASSLAPDSNQPQHF
TRBV20-1,TRBJ2-5,CSARGLTSGRPSETQYF
TRBV7-6,TRBJ2-1,CASSFGRTAEQFF
TRBV27,TRBJ2-3,CASSESDYLTDTQYF
TRBV5-1,TRBJ2-7,CASSSSVGQMNEQYF
TRBV28,TRBJ1-5,CASRGGQPQHF
TRBV7-3,TRBJ2-1,CASSAGTGLNEQFF
TRBV30,TRBJ1-1,CAWSSWVLNTEAFF
TRBV10-3,TRBJ2-1,CAISKGQGSSEQFF
TRBV11-2,TRBJ2-7,CASSLGGLWKREVTYEQYF
TRBV5-1,TRBJ2-7,CASSLGTPGFSEQYF
TRBV2,TRBJ1-5,CASSGYSNQPQHF
TRBV5-5,TRBJ1-1,CASSPSYRFLQAFF
TRBV28,TRBJ1-3,CASTPALRNTIYF
TRBV28,TRBJ1-5,CASSTGGGEHQPQHF
TRBV4-2,TRBJ1-5,CASSQEVGSQPQHF
TRBV11-2,TRBJ2-1,CASSLSSGRLHSYNEQFF
TRBV28,TRBJ1-1,CASIGLGQWNTEAFF
TRBV3-1,TRBJ2-7,CASSHENYEQYF
TRBV3-1,TRBJ2-1,CASSRATAYNEQFF
TRBV4-2,TRBJ1-4,CASSQGTASNEKLFF
TRBV6-5,TRBJ1-5,CASSYSRQVDTPQHF
TRBV27,TRBJ2-3,CASSFRPSTDTQYF
TRBV29-1,TRBJ2-7,CSAGHGTYEQYF
TRBV30,TRBJ2-7,CAWSVGQEYEQYF
TRBV4-1,TRBJ2-7,CASSQAGVGSYEQYF
TRBV12-3/TRBV12-4,TRBJ2-3,CASRPVGGVDTQYF
TRBV7-9,TRBJ2-3,CASSKLAGDVTDTQYF
TRBV29-1,TRBJ2-1,CSVEAGSTYNEQFF
TRBV19,TRBJ2-1,CASRLGAEHPASEQFF
TRBV20-1,TRBJ1-1,CSARNTRGYTEAFF
TRBV13,TRBJ1-5,CASSPHGNQPQHF
TRBV20-1,TRBJ2-3,CSARGAVATSHTDTQYF
TRBV6-1,TRBJ2-7,CASSEAESSYEQYF
TRBV10-2,TRBJ2-3,CASSWSASTDTQYF
TRBV2,TRBJ2-1,CATTPEGSYNEQFF
TRBV3-1,TRBJ2-1,CASSQDPSGRSYNEQFF
TRBV18,TRBJ2-1,CASGMGSPLNEQFF